The sequence of this TCR beta chain was determined in a study of regulatory T cells in long-lasting Graves disease. Points from the study as a whole: The study found lower TCR diversity in persistent Graves' patients than in newly diagnosed ones. Persistent disease exhibited a predilection for TRBV28, TRBJ1-2 and TRBJ2-5. The study found persistent patients shared more public clonotypes (2,741) than new patients (approximately 870).

The V gene's germline CDR1 is SGHDN and CDR2 FVKESK. The CDR3 spans 13 residues. V was cut by 1 base and J by 4 bases, with 7 bases left in between. In this sample, this clonotype turned up many times. What it recognizes is unknown. Arm-PCR with iRepertoire HTBI primers amplified the CDR3 regions for these TCR beta libraries. TCRdb ran MiXCR on the multiplex PCR reads and lists one entry per CDR3 protein. The table records roughly 470,000 distinct CDR3 sequences, roughly 20% of them present only once. Time point denoted: persistent/refractory GD, antithyroid drugs over 5 years with positive TRAb. From PBMCs, RNA was extracted and then used to make the TCR library. A blood draw put roughly 10 milliliters of peripheral blood into EDTA tubes.

The TCR originated in a female donor with Graves disease. The chain links TRBV14 to TRBJ2-5, with D tentatively TRBD1 (6 bases). The source material was peripheral blood mononuclear cells (PBMCs), sampled when the disease was refractory, from a patient treated with antithyroid drugs. CDR3 amino acids: CASSQVGGETQYF. The CDR3 bases are TGTGCCAGCAGCCAAGTAGGGGGAGAGACCCAGTACTTC.